One T cell receptor beta chain is described in this entry. Its antigen is still unknown. Around 9.8 ml fresh peripheral blood yielded the PBMCs. TCR beta CDR3 region amplification was performed from RNA transcripts. HTBI primers were used for first-round RT-PCR of the TCR CDR3. TCRdb itself ran the multiplex PCR reads through MiXCR, one entry per CDR3 protein. The table shows around 300,000 distinct CDR3 sequences, with approximately 15% occurring only once. The sample belongs to a study of T cells in Graves' hyperthyroidism and ophthalmopathy. Study-wide context: Specimen type is peripheral blood, collected at initial diagnosis prior to any treatment. Notes on the study in general: Most expanded thyroid clonotypes above 0.001 also appeared in blood.

The sample comprised blood. The sequence derives from a woman aged 25-40 years with Graves' hyperthyroidism.

This CDR3 is CATGVSGFTYEQYF. In nucleotides, the CDR3 is TGTGCCACCGGGGTCTCCGGTTTTACGTACGAGCAGTACTTC. V gene TRBV10-3 combines with J gene TRBJ2-7; D is possibly TRBD2 (5 bases). CDR1 is ENHRY and CDR2 is SYGVKD in the germline V gene. The CDR3 length is 14 residues. V lost 10 bases to trimming and J lost 4 bases, with 20 bases between them.